These 29 T cell receptor beta chains came from one sample sequenced in a study of blood T cell repertoires in COVID-19. Method: immunoSEQ multiplex PCR; TCRdb's copy keeps in-frame clones and lacks some. In the table there are some 75,000 clones, about 85% of which are singletons. The sample consisted of peripheral blood. The receptors derive from a middle-aged man with COVID-19, enrolled during active disease.

This chain connects TRBV28 to TRBJ1-2, with TRBD1 matching over 7 bases. Trimming at V came to 10 bases and at J to 1 base, leaving 9 bases not matched to a gene. This CDR3 contains 14 residues. CDR1 is MDHEN, CDR2 SYDVKM, per germline. The CDR3 region has the DNA TGTGCCACTGAAACAGGGGTCCTTAACTATGGCTACACCTTC. Translating it yields CATETGVLNYGYTF.

The chain is built from TRBV7-8 and TRBJ2-5; 8 nucleotides match TRBD2. The last part of the DNA fits TRBJ2-7 better; the J call may be wrong. This CDR3 spans 14 amino acids. The germline gives CDR1 SGHVS, CDR2 FQNEAQ. The CDR3 here is CASSLGTSAYEQYF. The CDR3 region has the DNA TGTGCCAGCAGCTTGGGGACTAGTGCCTACGAGCAGTACTTC.

The chain carries TRBV9 and TRBJ2-2; no clear D gene. Germline V gene lookup returns CDR1 SGDLS and CDR2 YYNGEE. V lost 1 base to trimming and J lost 7 bases, with 5 bases between them. The CDR3 loop spans 12 amino acids. The CDR3 DNA sequence: TGTGCCAGCAGCGTAACCGGCGGGGAGCTGTTTTTT. Its translation: CASSVTGGELFF.

In this sample, this clone turned up a few times. The chain uses TRBV2 and TRBJ2-4; 9 bases agree with TRBD1. The CDR3 runs to 15 residues. J lost 6 bases, V lost 6 bases, and 9 bases had no gene match. Germline V lookup: CDR1 SNHLY, CDR2 FYNNEI. The DNA for the CDR3 is TGTGCCAGCAGCGCCACAACAGGGGGCGGAAACATTCAGTACTTC. Residues: CASSATTGGGNIQYF.

The gene calls are TRBV6-1 and TRBJ1-2, with D perhaps TRBD1 (6 bases). CDR1 is MNHNS, CDR2 SASEGT, per germline. The CDR3 runs to 14 residues. The V end lost 3 bases, the J end lost 6 bases, and 14 bases lay between the germline ends. The CDR3 bases are TGTGCCAGCAGTGATTGGGGGCCCCAGGATGGCTACACCTTC. Its protein product is CASSDWGPQDGYTF.

This chain connects TRBV5-5 to TRBJ2-7; D might be TRBD2 (5 bases). Trimming took off 4 bases at V and 3 bases at J, with 17 bases between the two ends. The CDR3 has 15 residues. CDR1 and CDR2 from the germline V gene are SGHKS and YYEKEE (reference sequence). The DNA of the CDR3 is TGTGCCAGCAGCAGCCGACCCGGGGAGAACTACGAGCAGTACTTC. Amino acid sequence: CASSSRPGENYEQYF.

The chain carries TRBV27 and TRBJ1-5; 7 nucleotides match TRBD1. This CDR3 is built from 15 residues. Germline V gene lookup returns CDR1 MNHEY and CDR2 SMNVEV (reference sequence). V was pared by 3 bases and J by 3 bases, with 5 bases of the junction left unmatched. The DNA for the CDR3 is TGTGCCAGCAGTTTTTCGGGACAGAACAATCAGCCCCAGCATTTT. Protein sequence: CASSFSGQNNQPQHF.

This clone appeared a single time. V usage is TRBV12-3 or TRBV12-4 and J usage is TRBJ2-1, with D possibly matching TRBD2 (5 bases). This CDR3 has 11 amino acids. V was cut by 2 bases and J by 10 bases, with 6 bases left in between. As DNA, the CDR3 is TGTGCCAGCAGTTTAAGAGGGGAGCAGTTCTTC. It is translated as CASSLRGEQFF.

The chain links TRBV10-1 to TRBJ1-5; 7 bases align to TRBD1. Germline trimming cut 6 bases from V and 7 bases from J; bases unmatched to any gene: 9. The CDR3 consists of 14 residues. Per the germline V gene, CDR1 is WNHNN and CDR2 is SYGVQD (reference sequence). DNA of the CDR3: TGCGCCAGCAGCCTGGACAGGAGTCCCCAGCCCCAGCATTTT. Protein sequence: CASSLDRSPQPQHF.

V is TRBV5-8 and J is TRBJ2-5; D gene unclear. Germline V gene lookup returns CDR1 SGHTS and CDR2 YDEGEE. V lost 2 bases and J 2 bases, leaving 4 bases between the germline ends. CDR3 length equals 12 residues. Written as DNA, the CDR3 is TGTGCCAGCAGCTTTTCTCAAGAGACCCAGTACTTC. Translating gives CASSFSQETQYF. Drawing the rest from reference TRBV5-8 and TRBJ2-5, the complete variable domain is EAGVTQSPTHLIKTRGQQATLRCSPISGHTSVYWYQQALGLGLQFLLWYDEGEERNRGNFPPRFSGRQFPNYSSELNVNALELEDSALYLCASSFSQETQYFGPGTRLLVL.

The gene calls are TRBV7-9 and TRBJ2-3, with D possibly matching TRBD2 (5 bases). Deletions cut 3 bases from V and 4 bases from J, with 17 bases between. The CDR3 runs to 16 residues. Germline assignment: CDR1 SEHNR and CDR2 FQNEAQ (reference sequence). CDR3 residues: CASSFPPSGVADTQYF. In DNA form, the CDR3 reads TGTGCCAGCAGCTTCCCCCCAAGCGGAGTCGCAGATACGCAGTATTTT.

The chain is built from TRBV15 and TRBJ1-3; 7 bases are shared with TRBD1. The CDR3 is 20 amino acids. Germline CDR1 LNHNV, CDR2 YYDKDF (reference sequence). The trim removed 0 bases at V and 4 bases at J, leaving 18 bases unmatched. The CDR3: CATSRDPIISGTEKGNTIYF. CDR3 nucleotide sequence: TGTGCCACCAGCAGAGATCCCATTATCTCTGGGACAGAAAAAGGAAACACCATATATTTT.

This clone was detected only once. The chain couples TRBV7-3 to TRBJ2-1; D unresolved. The V end lost 4 bases, the J end lost 7 bases, and 8 bases lay between the germline ends. Germline CDR1 and CDR2: SGHTA and FQGTGA. The CDR3 covers 12 residues. The CDR3 DNA follows: TGTGCCAGCAGCTCGACACGAAATGAGCAGTTCTTC. Residues: CASSSTRNEQFF.

Regarding this clone: Relative to the germline gene, one junction end is altered; a read error may explain this. The rearrangement uses TRBV2 and TRBJ2-2, with 9 bases fitting TRBD2. Germline CDR1 and CDR2: SNHLY and FYNNEI. The CDR3 totals 15 residues. Here the CDR3 DNA reads TGTGCCAGCAGTCAAGCGGGAGGCGGCACCGGGGAGCTGTTTTTT. Its translation is CASSQAGGGTGELFF.

This chain connects TRBV24-1 to TRBJ1-2; 7 positions agree with TRBD1. With 0 bases clipped from V and 8 bases from J, the junction kept 5 bases outside the gene matches. This CDR3 region has 14 residues. Germline V gene sequence: CDR1 KGHDR, CDR2 SFDVKD. CDR3 amino acids: CATSDLHRGGGYTF. CDR3 nucleotide sequence: TGTGCCACCAGTGATTTGCACAGGGGCGGCGGCTACACCTTC.

This chain connects TRBV5-1 to TRBJ2-1; 10 nucleotides agree with TRBD2. The V and J ends lost 4 bases and 9 bases, in that order; junction bases with no gene match: 19. The germline V gene has CDR1 SGHRS and CDR2 YFSETQ. The CDR3 is 18 residues long. The CDR3 region has the DNA TGCGCCAGCAGCGCAACTAGCGGGATGGCGATACGATACGTTGAGCAGTTCTTC. Its translation is CASSATSGMAIRYVEQFF.

This clone was seen a single time. The chain has TRBV5-4 and TRBJ2-5; 9 nucleotides align to TRBD1. The CDR3 has 15 residues. Looked up from germline, CDR1 is SGHNT and CDR2 is YYREEE (reference sequence). J gave up 5 bases and V 0 bases, and 5 bases lay outside the gene matches. CDR3 sequence: CASSLAGTGRETQYF. The CDR3 DNA is TGTGCCAGCAGCTTGGCTGGGACAGGGAGGGAGACCCAGTACTTC.

The chain couples TRBV3-1 (or the pseudogene TRBV3-2) to TRBJ2-7; 10 bases match TRBD1. V lost 1 base and J lost 4; bases outside the gene matches: 4. The germline gives CDR1 LGHDT, CDR2 YNNKEL (reference sequence). The CDR3 contains 15 residues. The CDR3 reads CASSQGGQGRYEQYF. CDR3 coding DNA: TGTGCCAGCAGCCAAGGGGGACAGGGGAGATACGAGCAGTACTTC.

The chain is built from TRBV10-3 and TRBJ2-1, with 9 bases lining up with TRBD2. Germline-derived CDR1 and CDR2 are ENHRY and SYGVKD. This CDR3 comprises 17 residues. V dropped 0 bases and J dropped 2; count of bases not matched to a gene: 5. The CDR3 nucleotides read TGTGCCATCAGTGAGTCCGGTAGCGGGAGCACCTACAATGAGCAGTTCTTC. Residues: CAISESGSGSTYNEQFF.

The V gene is TRBV29-1, the J gene TRBJ1-2; the match to TRBD1 covers 10 bases. Germline assignment: CDR1 SQVTM and CDR2 ANQGSEA. The trim removed 6 bases at V and 5 bases at J, leaving 12 bases unmatched. The CDR3 runs 15 residues. This chain's CDR3 is CSVAGTGETPYGYTF. CDR3 DNA sequence: TGCAGCGTAGCCGGGACAGGGGAGACGCCTTATGGCTACACCTTC.

This chain connects TRBV9 to TRBJ1-6; the match to TRBD1 covers 7 bases. The V and J ends lost 0 bases and 10 bases, in that order; junction bases with no gene match: 7. The CDR3 length is 15 residues. Germline V gives CDR1 SGDLS, CDR2 YYNGEE. The CDR3 coding sequence is TGTGCCAGCAGCGTAGACCCCCAGGGGGGATCACCCCTCCACTTT. Translated: CASSVDPQGGSPLHF.

The rearrangement joins TRBV9 to TRBJ2-3; maybe TRBD2 (6 bases). Germline V gene lookup returns CDR1 SGDLS and CDR2 YYNGEE. CDR3 size: 15 residues. Trimming stripped 0 bases from V and 4 bases from J, with 12 bases between. CDR3 amino acids: CASSVEAREADTQYF. The CDR3 nucleotides read TGTGCCAGCAGCGTAGAGGCTAGGGAGGCAGATACGCAGTATTTT. Complete variable domain (other parts from reference TRBV9 and TRBJ2-3): DSGVTQTPKHLITATGQRVTLRCSPRSGDLSVYWYQQSLDQGLQFLIQYYNGEERAKGNILERFSAQQFPDLHSELNLSSLELGDSALYFCASSVEAREADTQYFGPGTRLTVL.

The V gene is TRBV5-1, the J gene TRBJ1-2; perhaps TRBD1 as D (6 bases). The CDR3 has 13 residues. Germline values: CDR1 SGHRS, CDR2 YFSETQ. The ends were cut back, 5 bases at V and 3 bases at J, with 11 bases in the middle. The CDR3 sequence: CASSEAGDYGYTF. The DNA for the CDR3 is TGCGCCAGCAGTGAAGCAGGGGACTATGGCTACACCTTC.

V and J are TRBV10-2 and TRBJ2-7; tentative D call: TRBD1 (6 bases). CDR3 length equals 13 residues. Germline V gene data show CDR1 as WSHSY and CDR2 as SAAADI. V dropped 8 bases and J dropped 0 bases, with 11 bases sitting between them. The CDR3 bases are TGCGCCAGCCAACAGGGATACTCCTACGAGCAGTACTTC. This encodes CASQQGYSYEQYF.

The J gene is TRBJ1-2, the V gene TRBV30; a possible D gene is TRBD1 (5 bases). CDR1 and CDR2 (germline): GTSNPN, SVGIG (reference sequence). V shed 0 bases and J shed 2 bases, with 16 bases lying between them. The CDR3 runs to 16 residues. This chain's CDR3 is CAWSVTGRFGNYGYTF. The CDR3 DNA is TGTGCCTGGAGTGTAACAGGCCGGTTTGGGAACTATGGCTACACCTTC.

The J gene is TRBJ1-3, the V gene TRBV6-5; perhaps TRBD1 as D (6 bases). There are 14 residues in the CDR3. Trimming took 6 bases from V and 4 from J, leaving 13 bases between them. Germline CDR1 reads MNHEY; CDR2 reads SVGAGI. The CDR3 spells CASRRKGVGNTIYF. CDR3 DNA: TGTGCCAGCAGAAGGAAGGGGGTAGGAAACACCATATATTTT.

This rearrangement joins TRBV7-9 to TRBJ1-2; tentatively, D is TRBD1 (5 bases). CDR1 and CDR2 (germline): SEHNR, FQNEAQ (reference sequence). The CDR3 loop spans 14 amino acids. V was shortened by 0 bases and J by 5 bases, with 10 bases between the two germline ends. As DNA, the CDR3 is TGTGCCAGCAGCTTAGCGGCAGGGCCATATGGCTACACCTTC. This translates into CASSLAAGPYGYTF.

The rearrangement uses TRBV6-5 and TRBJ1-1; D perhaps matches TRBD1 (5 bases). There are 13 residues in the CDR3. Germline CDR1 is MNHEY and CDR2 is SVGAGI. Trimming took off 5 bases at V and 10 bases at J, with 17 bases between the two ends. CDR3 in amino acids: CASSPRARGGAFF. CDR3 sequence (DNA): TGTGCCAGCAGTCCCCGGGCCCGGGGGGGAGCTTTCTTT.

The chain combines TRBV28 with TRBJ2-3; 9 bases line up with TRBD2. This CDR3 has 17 residues. Trimming cost V 4 bases and J 4 bases; bases outside gene matches: 12. Germline V gene data show CDR1 as MDHEN and CDR2 as SYDVKM. The CDR3 DNA follows: TGTGCCAGCAGTTCCCCTGGGGCGGGAGGGACCTCAGATACGCAGTATTTT. Its translation: CASSSPGAGGTSDTQYF. Together with reference TRBV28 and TRBJ2-3, the CDR3 gives the full variable domain: DVKVTQSSRYLVKRTGEKVFLECVQDMDHENMFWYRQDPGLGLRLIYFSYDVKMKEKGDIPEGYSVSREKKERFSLILESASTNQTSMYLCASSSPGAGGTSDTQYFGPGTRLTVL.